This TCR beta chain was documented in a study of blood T cell repertoires in COVID-19. Across the study: Samples came from the United States, Italy and Spain, spanning acute and convalescent COVID-19. T cells, B-cell-depleted T cells, or PBMCs supplied cDNA or gDNA.

In the source study's methods: Reference gene primer amplification gave estimated nucleated cell counts. Sequenced by immunoSEQ multiplex PCR; TCRdb stores in-frame clones only, minus some. For V, J and clone size, that table is used; D and trimming come from the DNA. The table records approximately 300,000 clones, around 89% of them present only once. The CDR3 contains 14 residues. Per the germline V gene, CDR1 is LNHDA and CDR2 is SQIVND (reference sequence). The junction had 5 bases not matched to a gene; V was cut back by 4 bases and J by 6 bases. The sequenced material came from peripheral blood. The receptor was derived from a man aged 18 to 29 who had recovered from COVID-19. The V call is TRBV19, the J call TRBJ1-4; 7 bases fit TRBD1. The CDR3 region has the DNA TGTGCCAGTAGTACCGGGACAGTGTATGAAAAACTGTTTTTT. Encoded protein: CASSTGTVYEKLFF.